The 21 T cell receptor beta chains listed next were all sequenced from one sample in a study of cytomegalovirus exposure and HLA in healthy donors. This PCR relied on a set of 60 Vbeta primers and 13 Jbeta primers. Profiling relied on immunoSEQ multiplex PCR, and the TCRdb table lists in-frame clones only, not all of them. The table has 200,000 or so clones, approximately 79% seen once; the top ten hold approximately 0.22%. The material sequenced was PBMCs. The origin of the receptors is a girl under 10 years old in good health and CMV-seronegative.

V gene TRBV5-4 combines with J gene TRBJ2-7, with 8 positions matching TRBD1. CDR3 length: 17 residues. V was pared by 6 bases and J by 2 bases, with 16 bases of the junction left unmatched. From germline, CDR1 is SGHNT and CDR2 YYREEE (reference sequence). In DNA form, the CDR3 reads TGTGCCAGCACTTACATTTCCTCCGGGACAGGCACCTACGAGCAGTACTTC. Translated: CASTYISSGTGTYEQYF.

The chain carries TRBV7-9 and TRBJ2-1; maybe TRBD1 (6 bases). Trimming left V 5 bases short and J 6 bases short, with 14 bases between. Germline V gene sequence: CDR1 SEHNR, CDR2 FQNEAQ (reference sequence). The CDR3 is 14 amino acids. The CDR3: CASSPWGPRNEQFF. The CDR3 nucleotides read TGTGCCAGCAGCCCCTGGGGGCCCCGCAATGAGCAGTTCTTC.

This chain joins TRBV7-9 and TRBJ1-5; unclear D gene. CDR3 length equals 14 residues. Germline V gene sequence: CDR1 SEHNR, CDR2 FQNEAQ (reference sequence). The germline V and J ends were trimmed by 1 base and 7 bases, with 11 bases remaining between them. CDR3 loop: CASSLGADPQPQHF. The CDR3 DNA reads TGTGCCAGCAGCTTAGGGGCAGACCCCCAGCCCCAGCATTTT.

This chain joins TRBV7-6 and TRBJ1-3, with D perhaps TRBD1 (5 bases). The CDR3 has 16 amino acids. The ends were cut back, 3 bases at V and 0 bases at J, with 12 bases in the middle. From germline, CDR1 is SGHVS and CDR2 FNYEAQ. CDR3 nucleotides: TGTGCCAGCAGCTTTTTTATCGGGGGCTCTGGAAACACCATATATTTT. Protein product: CASSFFIGGSGNTIYF.

The chain is built from TRBV2 and TRBJ1-2, with D possibly TRBD1 on 5 matching bases. Germline V lookup: CDR1 SNHLY, CDR2 FYNNEI. Between the trimmed V and J ends, which lost 6 bases and 7 bases, there was a span of 12 bases. The CDR3 totals 12 residues. CDR3 region: CASRETDSGYTF. The CDR3 DNA sequence: TGTGCCAGCAGGGAGACAGATTCTGGCTACACCTTC.

The chain is built from TRBV6-5 and TRBJ2-7, with 8 bases matching TRBD2. Germline lookup yields CDR1 MNHEY and CDR2 SVGAGI. V shed 2 bases, J shed 13 bases, and the junction held 10 bases outside the gene matches. This CDR3 region has 13 residues. CDR3 nucleotide sequence: TGTGCCAGCAGTTACCGCGAAAGCGGGGGTACTTACTTC. Translation: CASSYRESGGTYF.

This chain joins TRBV6-1 and TRBJ1-4; D unresolved. CDR1 is MNHNS and CDR2 is SASEGT in the germline V gene. The V and J ends lost 6 bases and 4 bases respectively, with 9 bases between them. The CDR3 totals 13 residues. Written as DNA, the CDR3 is TGTGCCAGCAGCGGACTTTATAATGAAAAACTGTTTTTT. Amino acid sequence: CASSGLYNEKLFF.

This chain joins TRBV6-1 and TRBJ1-6, with TRBD1 as a possible D gene (5 bases). V was cut by 7 bases and J by 5 bases, with 9 bases left in between. The germline CDR1 and CDR2 sequences are MNHNS and SASEGT. This CDR3 comprises 13 residues. CDR3 sequence reads: CASNRFNNSPLHF. The CDR3 DNA reads as TGTGCCAGCAACAGGTTCAATAATTCACCCCTCCACTTT.

The chain employs TRBV10-2 and TRBJ1-4, with 8 bases identical to TRBD1. Per the germline V gene, CDR1 is WSHSY and CDR2 is SAAADI. Trimming cost V 5 bases and J 8 bases; bases outside gene matches: 16. The CDR3 contains 17 residues. The DNA for the CDR3 is TGCGCCAGCAGTCGGGCAGGGGGCGCAACTCCGAGCGAAAAACTGTTTTTT. The encoded protein is CASSRAGGATPSEKLFF.

V usage is TRBV6-1 and J usage is TRBJ2-7; TRBD1 aligns across 9 bases. Trimming at V came to 6 bases and at J to 8 bases, leaving 11 bases not matched to a gene. Germline values: CDR1 MNHNS, CDR2 SASEGT. The CDR3 length is 14 residues. DNA of the CDR3: TGTGCCAGCAGATCAAAGGGACAGGGAACGAAGCAGTACTTC. Translation: CASRSKGQGTKQYF.

The chain joins TRBV6-6 to TRBJ1-1; 9 bases are shared with TRBD1. The trim removed 2 bases at V and 4 bases at J, leaving 5 bases unmatched. In germline, CDR1 is MNHNY, CDR2 SVGAGI (reference sequence). This CDR3 is built from 15 residues. The CDR3: CASSYPGTGITEAFF. In DNA form, the CDR3 reads TGTGCCAGCAGTTACCCCGGGACAGGGATCACTGAAGCTTTCTTT.

This chain uses TRBV7-8 with TRBJ2-5; D gene unclear. Per the germline V gene, CDR1 is SGHVS and CDR2 is FQNEAQ. The V gene lost 1 base and the J gene lost 5 bases, with 11 bases spanning the gap. The CDR3 spans 14 residues. The DNA for the CDR3 is TGTGCCAGCAGCTTAGTTGGCTACTACGAGACCCAGTACTTC. It translates to CASSLVGYYETQYF.

V is TRBV6-1 and J is TRBJ1-2; D is possibly TRBD1 (6 bases). Germline CDR1 reads MNHNS; CDR2 reads SASEGT. Trimming stripped 8 bases from V and 8 bases from J, with 15 bases between. The CDR3 covers 12 residues. The CDR3 bases are TGTGCCAGCCGATCAGGGGACAACGGCTACACCTTC. Amino acids: CASRSGDNGYTF.

This sequence joins TRBV5-1 and TRBJ1-3; D may be TRBD1 (5 bases). The germline V gene encodes CDR1 SGHRS and CDR2 YFSETQ. This CDR3 comprises 17 residues. V lost 0 bases and J lost 0, with 13 bases in between. The CDR3 region has the DNA TGCGCCAGCAGCTTGGTTTGGACACTCGACTCTGGAAACACCATATATTTT. Its protein is CASSLVWTLDSGNTIYF.

The rearrangement uses TRBV19 and TRBJ1-5; 8 nucleotides agree with TRBD1. Germline assignment: CDR1 LNHDA and CDR2 SQIVND (reference sequence). The CDR3 runs 14 residues. V shed 7 bases and J 6 bases; nucleotides not matched to a gene: 8. The CDR3 reads CASNQDRVSQPQHF. The CDR3 DNA is TGTGCCAGTAATCAGGACAGGGTCAGTCAGCCCCAGCATTTT.

The CDR3 bases are TGTGCCAGCAGCGAATGGGATCTAGCGGGGTCCTACGAGCAGTACTTC. It codes for CASSEWDLAGSYEQYF. The rearrangement uses TRBV2 and TRBJ2-7; 9 nucleotides agree with TRBD2. CDR3 size: 16 residues. Unmatched junction bases numbered 10, after V lost 6 bases and J lost 1 base. Germline V gene data show CDR1 as SNHLY and CDR2 as FYNNEI.

The chain carries TRBV5-1 and TRBJ2-7; a possible D gene is TRBD2 (7 bases). V lost 0 bases to trimming and J lost 3 bases, with 13 bases between them. The CDR3 spans 15 residues. CDR1 is SGHRS, CDR2 YFSETQ, per germline. The CDR3 region has the DNA TGCGCCAGCAGCTTGGATGGACTAGGGGGCTACGAGCAGTACTTC. Protein: CASSLDGLGGYEQYF.

This clone occurred once. V gene TRBV12-5 combines with J gene TRBJ1-5; D is ambiguous. The germline V gene has CDR1 LGHNT and CDR2 FRNRAP. This CDR3 contains 13 residues. The V gene lost 1 base and the J gene lost 5 bases, with 6 bases spanning the gap. In DNA form, the CDR3 reads TGTGCTAGTGGTTTGGGAACAGATCAGCCCCAGCATTTT. It encodes CASGLGTDQPQHF.

This clone was seen only once. This chain links TRBV11-3 with TRBJ2-7; no clear D. The V and J ends lost 3 bases and 0 bases respectively, with 9 bases between them. Germline V CDR1 and CDR2: SGHNT, YENEEA. This CDR3 spans 14 amino acids. The CDR3 spells CASSFSANSYEQYF. Here the CDR3 DNA reads TGTGCCAGCAGCTTTAGTGCAAACTCCTACGAGCAGTACTTC. The variable domain in full, completed from reference TRBV11-3 and TRBJ2-7, reads EAGVVQSPRYKIIEKKQPVAFWCNPISGHNTLYWYLQNLGQGPELLIRYENEEAVDDSQLPKDRFSAERLKGVDSTLKIQPAELGDSAVYLCASSFSANSYEQYFGPGTRLTVT.

The V call is TRBV4-1, the J call TRBJ2-3, with 7 bases matching TRBD2. Germline CDR1 reads MGHRA; CDR2 reads YSYEKL. Unmatched junction bases numbered 10, after V lost 4 bases and J lost 0 bases. This CDR3 contains 17 residues. The CDR3 coding sequence is TGCGCCAGCAGCCGTACTTCCCCGGGGGGAAGCACAGATACGCAGTATTTT. It is translated as CASSRTSPGGSTDTQYF.

The gene calls are TRBV6-1 and TRBJ1-4; D may be TRBD1 (6 bases). The CDR3 spans 15 residues. Trimming stripped 4 bases from V and 6 bases from J, with 15 bases between. The germline CDR1 and CDR2 sequences are MNHNS and SASEGT. CDR3 in DNA: TGTGCCAGCAGTGCTCCAAGGGGGTTAGATGAAAAACTGTTTTTT. Protein sequence: CASSAPRGLDEKLFF.